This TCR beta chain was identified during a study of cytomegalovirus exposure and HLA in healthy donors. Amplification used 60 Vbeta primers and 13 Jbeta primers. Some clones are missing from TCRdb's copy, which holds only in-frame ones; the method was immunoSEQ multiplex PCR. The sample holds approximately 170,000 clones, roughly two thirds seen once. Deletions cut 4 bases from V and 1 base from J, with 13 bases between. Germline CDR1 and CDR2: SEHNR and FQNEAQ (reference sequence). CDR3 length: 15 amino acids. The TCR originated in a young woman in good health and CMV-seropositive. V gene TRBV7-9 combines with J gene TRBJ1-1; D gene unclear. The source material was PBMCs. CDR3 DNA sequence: TGTGCCAGCAGCTGGGCAGTCCCACCGAACACTGAAGCTTTCTTT. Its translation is CASSWAVPPNTEAFF. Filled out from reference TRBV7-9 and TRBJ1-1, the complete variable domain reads DTGVSQNPRHKITKRGQNVTFRCDPISEHNRLYWYRQTLGQGPEFLTYFQNEAQLEKSRLLSDRFSAERPKGSFSTLEIQRTEQGDSAMYLCASSWAVPPNTEAFFGQGTRLTVV.